This TCR beta chain comes out of a study of identical twins. The germline V gene has CDR1 MGHRA and CDR2 YSYEKL. Trimming stripped 0 bases from V and 4 bases from J, with 12 bases between. The CDR3 is made up of 15 amino acids. This clonotype was observed many times. One entry per CDR3 protein results from TCRdb running MiXCR on the 5' RACE reads. The repertoire has around 490,000 distinct CDR3 sequences, over 12% of them found once; the top ten carry roughly 0.46%. The data also belong to a second study, concerning yellow fever vaccine responses in identical twins.

The rearrangement uses TRBV4-1 and TRBJ1-1, with a possible D match to TRBD1 (6 bases). The TCR originated in a woman younger than 35 in good health. The sequencing input was CD4+ T cells sorted from blood. The CDR3 coding sequence is TGCGCCAGCAGCCAAGATCCTCTAGGGGGCACTGAAGCTTTCTTT. The encoded protein is CASSQDPLGGTEAFF.